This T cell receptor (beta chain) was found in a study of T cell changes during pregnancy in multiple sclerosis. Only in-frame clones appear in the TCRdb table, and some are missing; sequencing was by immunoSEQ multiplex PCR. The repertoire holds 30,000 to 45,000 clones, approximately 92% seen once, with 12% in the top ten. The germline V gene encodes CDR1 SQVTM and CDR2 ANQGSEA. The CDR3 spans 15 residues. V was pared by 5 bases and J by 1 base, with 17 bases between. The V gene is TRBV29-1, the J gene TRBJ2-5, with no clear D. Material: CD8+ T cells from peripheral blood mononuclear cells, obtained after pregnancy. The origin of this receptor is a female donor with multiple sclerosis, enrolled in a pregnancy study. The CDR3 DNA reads TGCAGCGTTACTGGCCGAGACTCCGTCCAAGAGACCCAGTACTTC. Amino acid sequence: CSVTGRDSVQETQYF.